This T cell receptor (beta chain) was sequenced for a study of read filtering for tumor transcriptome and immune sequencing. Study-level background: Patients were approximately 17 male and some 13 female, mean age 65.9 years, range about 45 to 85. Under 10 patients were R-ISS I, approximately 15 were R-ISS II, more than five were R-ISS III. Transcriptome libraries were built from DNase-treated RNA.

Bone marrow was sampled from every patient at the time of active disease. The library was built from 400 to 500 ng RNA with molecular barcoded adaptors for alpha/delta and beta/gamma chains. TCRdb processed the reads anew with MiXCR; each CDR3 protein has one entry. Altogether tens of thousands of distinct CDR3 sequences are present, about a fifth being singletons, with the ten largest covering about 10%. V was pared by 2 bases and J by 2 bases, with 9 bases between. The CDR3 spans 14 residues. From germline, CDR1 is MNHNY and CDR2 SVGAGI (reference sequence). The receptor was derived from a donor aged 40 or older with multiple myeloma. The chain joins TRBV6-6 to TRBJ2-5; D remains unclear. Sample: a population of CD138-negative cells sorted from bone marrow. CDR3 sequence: CASSYRRGQETQYF. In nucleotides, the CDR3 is TGTGCCAGCAGTTACCGACGCGGACAAGAGACCCAGTACTTC.